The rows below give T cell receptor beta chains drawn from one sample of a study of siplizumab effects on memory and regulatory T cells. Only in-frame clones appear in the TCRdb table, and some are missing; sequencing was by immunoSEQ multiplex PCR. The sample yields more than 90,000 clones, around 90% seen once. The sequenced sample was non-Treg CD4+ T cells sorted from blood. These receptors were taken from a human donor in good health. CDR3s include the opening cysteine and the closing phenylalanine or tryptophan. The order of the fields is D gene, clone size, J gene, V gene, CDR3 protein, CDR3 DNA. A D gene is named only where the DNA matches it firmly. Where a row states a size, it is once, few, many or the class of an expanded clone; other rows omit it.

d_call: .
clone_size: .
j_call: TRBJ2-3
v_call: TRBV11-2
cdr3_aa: CASSPRRSSSTDTQYF
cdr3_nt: TGTGCCAGCAGCCCCAGGAGGTCTTCTAGCACAGATACGCAGTATTTT

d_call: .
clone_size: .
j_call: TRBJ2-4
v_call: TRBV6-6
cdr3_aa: CASMGVSKNIQYF
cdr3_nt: TGTGCCAGCATGGGGGTTTCCAAAAACATTCAGTACTTC

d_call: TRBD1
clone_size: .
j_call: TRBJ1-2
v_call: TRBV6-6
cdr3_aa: CASSPQGIDYGYTF
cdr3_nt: TGTGCCAGCAGTCCACAGGGGATTGACTATGGCTACACCTTC

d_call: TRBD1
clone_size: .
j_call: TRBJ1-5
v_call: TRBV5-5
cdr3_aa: CASSMGQVNQPQHF
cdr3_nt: TGTGCCAGCAGTATGGGACAGGTTAATCAGCCCCAGCATTTT

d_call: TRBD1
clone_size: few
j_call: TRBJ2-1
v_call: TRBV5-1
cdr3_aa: CASTEGGTGGNNEQFF
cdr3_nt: TGCGCCAGCACCGAAGGAGGGACAGGGGGGAACAATGAGCAGTTCTTC

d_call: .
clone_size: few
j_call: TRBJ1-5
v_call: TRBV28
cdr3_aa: CASRPRGVQPQHF
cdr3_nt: TGTGCCAGCAGGCCCAGGGGTGTTCAGCCCCAGCATTTT

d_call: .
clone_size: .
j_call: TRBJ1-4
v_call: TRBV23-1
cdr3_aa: CASIGPVGEKLFF
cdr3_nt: TGCGCCAGCATTGGGCCGGTGGGTGAAAAACTGTTTTTT

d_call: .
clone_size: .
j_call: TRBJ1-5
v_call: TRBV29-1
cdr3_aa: CSVGDGGSQPQHF
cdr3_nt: TGCAGCGTCGGGGACGGCGGCTCTCAGCCCCAGCATTTT

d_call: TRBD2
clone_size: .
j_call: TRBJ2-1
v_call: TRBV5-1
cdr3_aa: CASSLERLARGEQFF
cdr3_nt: TGCGCCAGCAGCTTGGAACGACTAGCGAGGGGTGAGCAGTTCTTC

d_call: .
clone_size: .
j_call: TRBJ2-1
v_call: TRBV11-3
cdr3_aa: CASSPRRGWEQFF
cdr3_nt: TGTGCCAGCAGCCCGAGGAGGGGGTGGGAGCAGTTCTTC

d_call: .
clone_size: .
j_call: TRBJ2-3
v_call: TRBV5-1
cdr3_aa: CASSLNSGTSTDTQYF
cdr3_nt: TGCGCCAGCAGCTTAAATAGCGGCACTAGCACAGATACGCAGTATTTT

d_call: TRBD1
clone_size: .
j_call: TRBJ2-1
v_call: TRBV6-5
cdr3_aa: CASSSTGGSYNEQFF
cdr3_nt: TGTGCCAGCAGCTCTACAGGGGGCTCCTACAATGAGCAGTTCTTC

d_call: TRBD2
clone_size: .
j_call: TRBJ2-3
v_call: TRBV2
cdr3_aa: CASSLGAGVADTQYF
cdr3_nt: TGTGCCAGCAGCCTCGGGGCGGGAGTAGCAGATACGCAGTATTTT

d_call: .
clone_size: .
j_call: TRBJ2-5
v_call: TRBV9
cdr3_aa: CASSEKGYGETQYF
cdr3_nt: TGTGCCAGCAGCGAAAAGGGGTATGGGGAGACCCAGTACTTC

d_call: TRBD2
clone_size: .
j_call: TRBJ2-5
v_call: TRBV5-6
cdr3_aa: CASSLAASGQETQYF
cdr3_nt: TGTGCCAGCAGCTTGGCGGCTAGCGGACAAGAGACCCAGTACTTC

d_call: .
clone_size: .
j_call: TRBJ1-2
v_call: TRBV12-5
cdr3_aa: CASGLLQGGYTF
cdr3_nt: TGTGCTAGTGGTTTGCTCCAGGGCGGCTACACCTTC

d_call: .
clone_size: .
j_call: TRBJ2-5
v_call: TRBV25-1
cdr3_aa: CASSAQGIIETQYF
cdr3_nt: TGTGCCAGCAGTGCGCAGGGCATTATCGAGACCCAGTACTTC

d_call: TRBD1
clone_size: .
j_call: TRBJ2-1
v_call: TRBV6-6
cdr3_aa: CASSGQGANEQFF
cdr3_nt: TGTGCCAGCAGTGGACAGGGGGCCAATGAGCAGTTCTTC

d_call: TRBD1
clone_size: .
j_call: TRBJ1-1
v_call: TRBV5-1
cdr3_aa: CASSSDRGRTEAFF
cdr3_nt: TGCGCCAGCAGCTCTGACAGGGGGCGGACTGAAGCTTTCTTT

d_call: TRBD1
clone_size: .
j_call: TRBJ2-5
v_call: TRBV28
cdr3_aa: CASSRLGQGQETQYF
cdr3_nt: TGTGCCAGCAGTCGGTTGGGACAGGGGCAGGAGACCCAGTACTTC

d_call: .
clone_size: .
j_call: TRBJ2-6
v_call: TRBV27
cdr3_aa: CASSPADTLGANVLTF
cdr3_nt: TGTGCCAGCAGTCCAGCAGATACTCTGGGGGCCAACGTCCTGACTTTC

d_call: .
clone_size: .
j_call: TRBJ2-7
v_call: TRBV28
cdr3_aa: CASSRSGTEQYF
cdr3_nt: TGTGCCAGCAGTCGTTCAGGGACCGAGCAGTACTTC

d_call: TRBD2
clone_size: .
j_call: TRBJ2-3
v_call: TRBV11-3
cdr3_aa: CASSPGGLAEPNYTQYF
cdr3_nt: TGTGCCAGCAGCCCCGGGGGACTAGCGGAGCCCAACTATACGCAGTATTTT

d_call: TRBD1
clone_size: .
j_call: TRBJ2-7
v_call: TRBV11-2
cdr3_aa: CASSLSRQGGSAEQYF
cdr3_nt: TGTGCCAGCAGCTTAAGCCGACAGGGGGGGTCCGCCGAGCAGTACTTC

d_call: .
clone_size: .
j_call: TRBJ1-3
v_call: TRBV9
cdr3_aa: CASSVELSPGNTIYF
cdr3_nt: TGTGCCAGCAGCGTAGAGCTCAGTCCTGGAAACACCATATATTTT

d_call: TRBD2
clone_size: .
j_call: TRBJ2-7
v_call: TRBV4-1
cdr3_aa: CASSPLTGTSGSEQYF
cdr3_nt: TGCGCCAGCAGCCCGCTAACCGGGACTAGCGGGAGCGAGCAGTACTTC

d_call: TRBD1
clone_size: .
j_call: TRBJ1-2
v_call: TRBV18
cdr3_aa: CASSPSGQGYGYTF
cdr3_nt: TGTGCCAGCTCACCGTCGGGACAGGGGTATGGCTACACCTTC

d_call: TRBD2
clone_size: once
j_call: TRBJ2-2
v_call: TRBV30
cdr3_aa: CAWSVLASTGELFF
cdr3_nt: TGTGCCTGGAGTGTACTAGCGTCGACCGGGGAGCTGTTTTTT

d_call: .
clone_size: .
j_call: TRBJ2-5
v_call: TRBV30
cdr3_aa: CAWSGLSGSQETQYF
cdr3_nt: TGTGCCTGGAGCGGGCTTTCGGGGTCACAAGAGACCCAGTACTTC

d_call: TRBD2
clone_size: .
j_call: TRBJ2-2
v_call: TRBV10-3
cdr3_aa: CAISERGSDTGELFF
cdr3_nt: TGTGCCATCAGTGAACGCGGGAGCGACACCGGGGAGCTGTTTTTT

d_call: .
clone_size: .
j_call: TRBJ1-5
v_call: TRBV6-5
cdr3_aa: CASSYSGTGNQPQHF
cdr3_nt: TGTGCCAGCAGTTATTCCGGGACGGGCAATCAGCCCCAGCATTTT

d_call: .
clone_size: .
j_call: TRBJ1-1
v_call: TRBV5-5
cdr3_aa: CASSDGQKNTEAFF
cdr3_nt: TGTGCCAGCAGCGACGGACAGAAGAACACTGAAGCTTTCTTT

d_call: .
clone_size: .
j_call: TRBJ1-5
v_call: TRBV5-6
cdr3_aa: CASSSRTVSNQPQHF
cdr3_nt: TGTGCCAGCAGCTCCCGGACAGTTAGCAATCAGCCCCAGCATTTT

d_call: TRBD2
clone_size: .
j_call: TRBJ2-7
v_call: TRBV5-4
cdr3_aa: CASSLAGGLYEQYF
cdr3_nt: TGTGCCAGCAGCTTGGCGGGAGGGTTATACGAGCAGTACTTC

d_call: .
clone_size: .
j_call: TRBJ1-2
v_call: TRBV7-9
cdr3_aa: CASSFRQALYGYTF
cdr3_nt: TGTGCCAGCAGCTTCCGACAGGCCCTATATGGCTACACCTTC

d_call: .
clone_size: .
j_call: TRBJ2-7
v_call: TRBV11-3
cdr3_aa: CASSLNRGNEQYF
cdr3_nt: TGTGCCAGCAGCTTAAATAGGGGAAACGAGCAGTACTTC

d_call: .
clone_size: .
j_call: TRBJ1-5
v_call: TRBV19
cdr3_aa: CASSIAFEREQPQHF
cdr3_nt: TGTGCCAGTAGTATAGCTTTTGAACGAGAACAGCCCCAGCATTTT

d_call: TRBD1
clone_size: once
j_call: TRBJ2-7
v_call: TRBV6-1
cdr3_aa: CASSEGRTGSYEQYF
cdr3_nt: TGTGCCAGCAGTGAAGGGCGGACAGGGTCCTACGAGCAGTACTTC

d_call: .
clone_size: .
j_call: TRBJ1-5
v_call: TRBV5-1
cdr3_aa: CASSLGVGGNQPQHF
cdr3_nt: TGCGCCAGCAGCTTGGGTGTGGGGGGCAATCAGCCCCAGCATTTT

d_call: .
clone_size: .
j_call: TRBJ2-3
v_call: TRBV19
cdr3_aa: CASSMDTSTDTQYF
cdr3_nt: TGTGCCAGTAGTATGGACACCAGCACAGATACGCAGTATTTT

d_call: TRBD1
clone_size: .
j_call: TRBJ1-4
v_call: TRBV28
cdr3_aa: CASSGQGATNEKLFF
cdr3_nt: TGTGCCAGCAGTGGACAGGGTGCAACTAATGAAAAACTGTTTTTT

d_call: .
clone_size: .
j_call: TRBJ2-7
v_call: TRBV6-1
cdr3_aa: CASSEALEPYEQYF
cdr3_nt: TGTGCCAGCAGTGAAGCCCTAGAGCCCTACGAGCAGTACTTC

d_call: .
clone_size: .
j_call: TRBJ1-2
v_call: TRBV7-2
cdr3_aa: CASSFRGGNGYTF
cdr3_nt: TGTGCCAGCAGCTTCAGGGGCGGTAATGGCTACACCTTC

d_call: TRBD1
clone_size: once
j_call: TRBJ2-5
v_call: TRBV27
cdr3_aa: CASKKSLWTGGLADQETQYF
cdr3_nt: TGTGCCAGCAAAAAATCCCTATGGACAGGGGGGCTAGCGGATCAAGAGACCCAGTACTTC

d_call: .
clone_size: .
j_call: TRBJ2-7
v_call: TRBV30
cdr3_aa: CAWSVPASGTSYEQYF
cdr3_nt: TGTGCCTGGAGTGTACCCGCCAGCGGGACATCCTACGAGCAGTACTTC

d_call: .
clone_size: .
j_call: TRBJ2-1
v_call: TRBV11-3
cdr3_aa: CASSSDSASRNEQFF
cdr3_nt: TGTGCCAGCAGCTCGGACTCAGCTTCGCGCAATGAGCAGTTCTTC

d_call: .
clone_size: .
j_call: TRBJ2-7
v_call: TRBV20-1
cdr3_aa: CSAQVGDEQYF
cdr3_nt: TGCAGTGCCCAGGTGGGGGACGAGCAGTACTTC

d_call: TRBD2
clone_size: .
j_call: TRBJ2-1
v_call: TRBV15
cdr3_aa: CATSRTTSGSYNEQFF
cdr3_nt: TGTGCCACCAGCAGAACCACTAGCGGGAGCTACAATGAGCAGTTCTTC